These 7 T cell receptor beta chains came from one sample sequenced in a study of cytomegalovirus exposure and HLA in healthy donors. Both 60 Vbeta primers and 13 Jbeta primers went into the PCR. Using immunoSEQ multiplex PCR, the repertoire was profiled, and TCRdb retains in-frame clones only, with some absent. Of more than 85,000 clones detected, 65% to 75% appear once; the ten largest clones hold less than 5%. Sequencing was performed on PBMCs. All receptors come from a woman aged 18-30 years in good health and CMV-seropositive.

The chain has TRBV5-1 and TRBJ2-3; 11 positions agree with TRBD2. The CDR3 sequence is 16 residues long. The germline V gene has CDR1 SGHRS and CDR2 YFSETQ. Trimming took 4 bases from V and 4 from J; bases not matched to a gene: 8. Written as DNA, the CDR3 is TGCGCCAGCAGCCCCTCTAGCGGGAGGCCGGCAGATACGCAGTATTTT. Protein product: CASSPSSGRPADTQYF.

The chain is built from TRBV28 and TRBJ2-1, with 7 bases matching TRBD1. Trimming cost V 5 bases and J 10 bases; bases outside gene matches: 11. The CDR3 sequence is 14 residues long. Germline-derived CDR1 and CDR2 are MDHEN and SYDVKM. The CDR3 spells CASSLGQPKGEQFF. CDR3 sequence (DNA): TGTGCCAGCAGTCTGGGACAGCCGAAAGGAGAGCAGTTCTTC.

V is TRBV11-2 and J is TRBJ2-3; possibly TRBD2 for D (5 bases). This CDR3 is built from 12 residues. The germline CDR1 and CDR2 sequences are SGHAT and FQNNGV. The V gene lost 5 bases and the J gene lost 3 bases, with 6 bases spanning the gap. The CDR3 bases are TGTGCCAGCAGCGGGAGAACAGATACGCAGTATTTT. Its translation: CASSGRTDTQYF.

This clone came up once. The genes are TRBV28 and TRBJ2-7; 7 bases match TRBD1. Germline trimming cut 3 bases from V and 1 base from J; bases unmatched to any gene: 12. The germline V gene encodes CDR1 MDHEN and CDR2 SYDVKM. The CDR3 length is 17 residues. The CDR3 nucleotides are TGTGCCAGCAGTTTTCTCCTGGACAGGACATCTTCCTACGAGCAGTACTTC. This gives the protein CASSFLLDRTSSYEQYF.

The CDR3 nucleotides are TGTGCCAGTAGCACTCCGGGACTCCGTTCCCAGTACTTC. Amino acid sequence: CASSTPGLRSQYF. The rearrangement uses TRBV19 and TRBJ2-5, with D possibly matching TRBD2 (6 bases). Germline CDR1 and CDR2: LNHDA and SQIVND (reference sequence). With 6 bases removed from V and 9 bases from J, the gap between germline ends came to 17 bases. The length of the CDR3 is 13 residues.

In this sample, this clone turned up once. The chain combines TRBV6-6 with TRBJ1-1; 7 nucleotides match TRBD1. Looked up from germline, CDR1 is MNHNY and CDR2 is SVGAGI (reference sequence). With 7 bases clipped from V and 0 bases from J, the junction kept 8 bases outside the gene matches. The CDR3 covers 15 residues. CDR3 nucleotides: TGTGCCAGCATTTTCCAGGGGGTGGTGAACACTGAAGCTTTCTTT. Protein sequence: CASIFQGVVNTEAFF.

The chain employs TRBV7-9 and TRBJ2-5; D possibly corresponds to TRBD1 (6 bases). Trimming stripped 2 bases from V and 3 bases from J, with 13 bases between. Per the germline V gene, CDR1 is SEHNR and CDR2 is FQNEAQ (reference sequence). The CDR3 totals 15 residues. In DNA, the CDR3 is TGTGCCAGCAGCTTAAGAGGTGGACAGAAAGAGACCCAGTACTTC. This encodes CASSLRGGQKETQYF.